Below are 22 T cell receptor beta chains sequenced from a single sample in a study of spatial heterogeneity in lung cancer. Study outcomes and limitations: The study found that expanded intratumoral alpha and beta TCR counts tracked tumor mutation counts.

Indicated time point: sample taken at primary tumor resection. Antigen specificity for these receptors is unknown. One entry per CDR3 protein, called by TCRdb with MiXCR from the 5' RACE reads. The table lists more than 20,000 distinct CDR3 sequences, around 2.8% of them singletons. Sequenced material: lung tumor tissue, taken at surgery. These receptors all stem from a male donor with early-stage non-small cell lung cancer.

This clonotype was seen repeatedly, ten times or more. The CDR3 DNA is TGTGCCAGCAGTTATTCCCCGAGGAATGAGCAGTTCTTC. As protein: CASSYSPRNEQFF. The rearrangement joins TRBV6-5 to TRBJ2-1, with unresolved D. The CDR3 contains 13 residues. Germline loops: CDR1 MNHEY, CDR2 SVGAGI. Trimming shortened V by 3 bases and J by 7 bases, and 10 bases separated the two germline ends.

In this sample, this clonotype turned up many times. V gene TRBV20-1 combines with J gene TRBJ2-5, with a weak D call TRBD1 (5 bases). V was pared by 3 bases and J by 2 bases, with 10 bases between. The CDR3 loop spans 13 amino acids. The germline V gene has CDR1 DFQATT and CDR2 SNEGSKA (reference sequence). DNA for the CDR3: TGCAGTGCTAGGGACAAGAGACAAGAGACCCAGTACTTC. Translating gives CSARDKRQETQYF.

This clonotype showed up just a few times. This chain joins TRBV2 and TRBJ2-5, with 7 bases matching TRBD1. V was pared by 5 bases and J by 4 bases, with 7 bases of the junction left unmatched. Germline loops: CDR1 SNHLY, CDR2 FYNNEI. The CDR3 length is 14 residues. The DNA for the CDR3 is TGTGCCAGCAGTTCAACAGGGGTTGTAGAGACCCAGTACTTC. It is translated as CASSSTGVVETQYF. The full variable domain, with the rest looked up from reference TRBV2 and TRBJ2-5, is EPEVTQTPSHQVTQMGQEVILRCVPISNHLYFYWYRQILGQKVEFLVSFYNNEISEKSEIFDDQFSVERPDGSNFTLKIRSTKLEDSAMYFCASSSTGVVETQYFGPGTRLLVL.

This clonotype was recorded a few times. This sequence joins TRBV15 and TRBJ1-1, with TRBD1 as a possible D gene (6 bases). Germline values: CDR1 LNHNV, CDR2 YYDKDF (reference sequence). Between the trimmed V and J ends, which lost 1 base and 5 bases, there was a span of 8 bases. The CDR3 loop spans 13 amino acids. Written as DNA, the CDR3 is TGTGCCACCAGCAGAGGCGGACAGACTGAAGCTTTCTTT. It specifies CATSRGGQTEAFF.

This clonotype was seen repeatedly, ten times or more. J is TRBJ2-3 and V is TRBV5-1, with D unclear. Trimming pared 4 bases from V and 6 bases from J, leaving 12 bases between. CDR1 and CDR2 (germline): SGHRS, YFSETQ. The CDR3 is made up of 13 amino acids. The CDR3, as DNA: TGCGCCAGCAGCGACCCTCATTCGGATACGCAGTATTTT. Translating it yields CASSDPHSDTQYF.

This clonotype was found many times. The chain carries TRBV7-9 and TRBJ1-2; D unresolved. Per germline, CDR1 SEHNR and CDR2 FQNEAQ (reference sequence). The CDR3 has 12 residues. Trimming removed 4 bases at V and 6 bases at J, with 9 bases between. CDR3 bases: TGTGCCAGCAGCTCGACCCGACATGGCTACACCTTC. Its protein is CASSSTRHGYTF.

This clonotype was seen ten or more times. The junction departs from the called germline gene at one end, perhaps through a read error. The rearrangement links TRBV11-2 to TRBJ2-7; no reliable D call. The germline CDR1 and CDR2 sequences are SGHAT and FQNNGV. The CDR3 loop spans 16 amino acids. CDR3 residues: CACSLVTGTTSYEQYF. The CDR3 DNA is TGTGCCTGCAGCTTAGTGACCGGCACAACCTCCTACGAGCAGTACTTC.

V is TRBV20-1 and J is TRBJ2-1; TRBD2 aligns across 7 bases. The CDR3 covers 16 residues. V was clipped by 0 bases and J by 1 base; unmatched bases: 6. Germline-derived CDR1 and CDR2 are DFQATT and SNEGSKA (reference sequence). CDR3 DNA sequence: TGCAGTGCTAGAGATCTAAGCGGGATTTCCTACAATGAGCAGTTCTTC. Translated, it gives CSARDLSGISYNEQFF.

This clonotype rates as medium-sized. V and J are TRBV6-5 and TRBJ1-1, with D hard to call. The CDR3 runs 14 residues. The V gene lost 0 bases and the J gene lost 1 base, with 6 bases spanning the gap. The germline V gene encodes CDR1 MNHEY and CDR2 SVGAGI. The CDR3 loop is CASSYSLWNTEAFF. CDR3 bases: TGTGCCAGCAGTTACTCCCTTTGGAACACTGAAGCTTTCTTT.

This clonotype was seen many times. The V gene is TRBV10-3, the J gene TRBJ1-2; TRBD1 agrees at 8 bases. The V segment lost 6 bases and the J segment 3 bases; nucleotides outside the gene matches: 6. Germline CDR1 ENHRY, CDR2 SYGVKD. This CDR3 is 14 amino acids long. CDR3 amino acids: CAISQGQGDYGYTF. In DNA, the CDR3 is TGTGCCATCAGCCAAGGACAGGGTGACTATGGCTACACCTTC.

This clonotype occurred many times. This rearrangement joins TRBV21-1 to TRBJ1-5. TRBV21-1 is shown as a pseudogene. The CDR3 has 13 residues. This CDR3 is CASDTNSNQPQHF. In DNA, the CDR3 is TGTGCCAGCGACACCAATAGCAATCAGCCCCAGCATTTT.

This clonotype was counted at least ten times. The V gene is TRBV6-2 or TRBV6-3, the J gene TRBJ2-7; 7 bases agree with TRBD2. The CDR3 covers 15 residues. With V trimmed by 6 bases and J by 0 bases, 8 bases remained unmatched. The germline CDR1 and CDR2 sequences are MNHEY and SVGEGT. CDR3 coding DNA: TGTGCCAGCAGCCCCGGGACTACCTACTCCTACGAGCAGTACTTC. It encodes CASSPGTTYSYEQYF.

This clonotype occurred many times. This chain uses TRBV4-2 with TRBJ1-1, with D hard to call. The germline V gene encodes CDR1 LGHNA and CDR2 YNFKEQ. The V end lost 1 base, the J end lost 2 bases, and 8 bases lay between the germline ends. This CDR3 contains 14 residues. CDR3 DNA: TGTGCCAGCAGCCAAGGAGACGGAAACACTGAAGCTTTCTTT. Translating it yields CASSQGDGNTEAFF.

This clonotype was picked up many times. The chain has TRBV4-1 and TRBJ1-2, with 8 bases identical to TRBD1. Germline lookup yields CDR1 MGHRA and CDR2 YSYEKL. V was pared by 2 bases and J by 8 bases, with 10 bases of the junction left unmatched. This CDR3 is built from 15 residues. The CDR3 here is CASSQSKQGAEGYTF. The CDR3 coding sequence is TGCGCCAGCAGCCAAAGTAAGCAGGGGGCTGAGGGCTACACCTTC.

In its sample, this clonotype was seen many times. The V call is TRBV7-2, the J call TRBJ2-3; either TRBD1 or TRBD2 may supply D (7 bases each). Germline V gives CDR1 SGHTA, CDR2 FQGNSA. CDR3 length: 18 residues. V shed 3 bases and J shed 6 bases, with 25 bases lying between them. This CDR3 is CASSFSWSRGRERDTQYF. The CDR3 DNA is TGTGCCAGCAGCTTTTCCTGGTCGAGGGGGCGGGAGAGGGATACGCAGTATTTT.

Sample share makes this clonotype medium-sized. In nucleotides, the CDR3 is TGTGCCTTTGCCGAGAACAAGGGGACACCCCTCCACTTT. Amino acid sequence: CAFAENKGTPLHF. The chain links TRBV30 to TRBJ1-6; a possible D gene is TRBD1 (5 bases). Germline V gene sequence: CDR1 GTSNPN, CDR2 SVGIG (reference sequence). V was pared by 7 bases and J by 11 bases, with 18 bases between. The length of the CDR3 is 13 residues.

This clonotype was seen a handful of times. The chain couples TRBV6-2 or TRBV6-3 to TRBJ2-7; 9 nucleotides match TRBD2. J lost 2 bases, V lost 5 bases, and 7 bases had no gene match. From germline, CDR1 is MNHEY and CDR2 SVGEGT. There are 15 residues in the CDR3. This CDR3 reads CASSTGLADAYEQYF. Written as DNA, the CDR3 is TGTGCCAGCAGTACGGGACTAGCCGATGCCTACGAGCAGTACTTC.

This clonotype came up many times. V and J are TRBV25-1 and TRBJ2-7, with 7 bases that match TRBD2. The germline V gene has CDR1 MGHDK and CDR2 SYGVNS. This CDR3 has 16 residues. Germline trimming cut 4 bases from V and 0 bases from J; bases unmatched to any gene: 9. The CDR3 loop reads CASSVLAGAHSYEQYF. The DNA for the CDR3 is TGTGCCAGCAGTGTTCTCGCGGGAGCTCACTCCTACGAGCAGTACTTC.

This clonotype was seen ten or more times. The rearrangement links TRBV7-8 to TRBJ1-1; 7 bases line up with TRBD1. CDR3 length: 15 amino acids. The germline gives CDR1 SGHVS, CDR2 FQNEAQ. After removal of 5 bases from V and 5 bases from J, the junction contained 11 bases not matched to a gene. CDR3 region: CASSPRDSASTEAFF. The CDR3 DNA reads as TGTGCCAGCAGCCCCCGGGACAGCGCATCAACTGAAGCTTTCTTT.

This clonotype was found many times. V is TRBV15 and J is TRBJ2-1, with no clear D. The germline V and J ends were trimmed by 1 base and 6 bases, with 4 bases remaining between them. This CDR3 spans 12 amino acids. Germline values: CDR1 LNHNV, CDR2 YYDKDF (reference sequence). The CDR3 reads CATSRGGNEQFF. In DNA form, the CDR3 reads TGTGCCACCAGCAGAGGAGGCAATGAGCAGTTCTTC.

This clonotype was picked up many times. The chain employs TRBV20-1 and TRBJ2-1; D may be TRBD1 (5 bases). Germline lookup yields CDR1 DFQATT and CDR2 SNEGSKA (reference sequence). V was clipped by 1 base and J by 8 bases, with 24 bases between them. The CDR3 contains 17 residues. The CDR3 DNA sequence: TGCAGTGCTAGAGCTAACAAAGGGGCTACCCTAAGGGATGAGCAGTTCTTC. Its protein is CSARANKGATLRDEQFF.

In its sample, this clonotype was seen many times. The rearrangement uses TRBV28 and TRBJ1-3; 9 bases fit TRBD1. This CDR3 region has 15 residues. Germline V gene data show CDR1 as MDHEN and CDR2 as SYDVKM. With 7 bases clipped from V and 4 bases from J, the junction kept 8 bases outside the gene matches. The CDR3 loop reads CASKSGTGKGNTIYF. The CDR3 nucleotides read TGTGCCAGCAAGTCCGGGACAGGGAAAGGAAACACCATATATTTT.